The 17 T cell receptor beta chains below were found in one sample sequenced in a study of T cell responses to AZD1222 COVID-19 vaccine (dated by TCRdb to the early 2020s). The sample's time point, from its label and the paper: baseline before first vaccination. The library was generated by the immunoSEQ multiplex PCR assay. TCRdb obtained this table from immuneACCESS and retained in-frame rearrangements with V and J assigned. These tables miss some clones; where compared with another copy, unresolved V genes account for less than half of the shortfall, and the remainder is unexplained. For this sample the table gives 110,000 to 150,000 clones, of which around 90% were detected only once. The ten largest account for approximately 5.7% of the sample. The sample in question was peripheral blood, obtained on day 0 of AZD1222 vaccination. The source is an adult in good health.

This clone was seen more than once but under ten times. J is TRBJ1-3 and V is TRBV6-2 or TRBV6-3; tentatively, D is TRBD1 (5 bases). Trimming stripped 0 bases from V and 0 bases from J, with 9 bases between. Germline CDR1 is MNHEY and CDR2 is SVGEGT. This CDR3 is built from 16 residues. As DNA, the CDR3 is TGTGCCAGCAGTTACTCGGGACCGGACTCTGGAAACACCATATATTTT. It encodes CASSYSGPDSGNTIYF.

V gene TRBV7-9 combines with J gene TRBJ1-1; D is ambiguous. The CDR3 consists of 12 residues. Germline CDR1 and CDR2: SEHNR and FQNEAQ (reference sequence). Between the trimmed V and J ends, which lost 4 bases and 3 bases, there was a span of 6 bases. Here the CDR3 DNA reads TGTGCCAGCAGCTCCTCGGACACTGAAGCTTTCTTT. Translating it yields CASSSSDTEAFF.

V is TRBV6-2 or TRBV6-3 and J is TRBJ2-1, with TRBD2 matching over 9 bases. Trimming cost V 0 bases and J 12 bases; bases outside gene matches: 6. Germline CDR1 MNHEY, CDR2 SVGEGT. The CDR3 sequence is 14 residues long. CDR3 nucleotides: TGTGCCAGCAGTTACTCATTTAGCGGGAGAGGGCAGTTCTTC. This sequence encodes CASSYSFSGRGQFF.

The chain joins TRBV5-5 to TRBJ2-1; the D is unclear. Germline V CDR1 and CDR2: SGHKS, YYEKEE (reference sequence). V was pared by 5 bases and J by 5 bases, with 14 bases between. The length of the CDR3 is 14 residues. CDR3 DNA: TGTGCCAGCAGATGGCGTTTAGGCAACAATGAGCAGTTCTTC. It translates to CASRWRLGNNEQFF.

A remark on this clone: A read error may produce the germline difference seen at one junction end. The chain uses TRBV5-1 and TRBJ1-1; a possible D gene is TRBD1 (6 bases). In germline, CDR1 is SGHRS, CDR2 YFSETQ. This CDR3 contains 16 residues. The CDR3 nucleotides are TGCGCCAGCAGCTTGGTTACAGGGAAATTGAACACTGAAACTTTCTTT. As protein: CASSLVTGKLNTETFF.

The chain links TRBV7-9 to TRBJ2-1; D gene unclear. There are 11 residues in the CDR3. Trimming took off 4 bases at V and 7 bases at J, with 5 bases between the two ends. CDR1 and CDR2 from the germline V gene are SEHNR and FQNEAQ (reference sequence). The CDR3 DNA sequence: TGTGCCAGCAGCTACGCAAATGAGCAGTTCTTC. This gives the protein CASSYANEQFF.

The chain links TRBV20-1 to TRBJ1-1; D is unresolved. The length of the CDR3 is 11 residues. The germline CDR1 and CDR2 sequences are DFQATT and SNEGSKA (reference sequence). The V and J ends lost 5 bases and 4 bases respectively, with 8 bases between them. Here the CDR3 reads CSASSRTEAFF. In DNA form, the CDR3 reads TGCAGTGCTTCCAGCCGCACTGAAGCTTTCTTT.

The chain links TRBV5-1 to TRBJ1-1, with 10 bases lining up with TRBD1. CDR1 SGHRS and CDR2 YFSETQ come from the germline V gene. The CDR3 is 14 amino acids. V trimming: 4 bases; J trimming: 7 bases; junction bases outside the gene matches: 7. CDR3 amino acids: CASSPGQGWNEAFF. The CDR3 DNA is TGCGCCAGCAGCCCGGGACAGGGGTGGAATGAAGCTTTCTTT.

The gene calls are TRBV9 and TRBJ2-1; D not resolved. The CDR3 sequence is 15 residues long. Trimming left V 3 bases short and J 0 bases short, with 10 bases between. In germline, CDR1 is SGDLS, CDR2 YYNGEE. The CDR3 sequence is CASSASVNSYNEQFF. CDR3 in DNA: TGTGCCAGCAGCGCGTCAGTAAACTCCTACAATGAGCAGTTCTTC.

The chain combines TRBV13 with TRBJ1-2; D might be TRBD1 (5 bases). The germline CDR1 and CDR2 sequences are PRHDT and FYEKMQ (reference sequence). CDR3 length: 13 residues. V lost 5 bases and J 1 base, leaving 8 bases between the germline ends. The CDR3 DNA follows: TGTGCCAGCAGCCCCGGGGGTAACTATGGCTACACCTTC. Amino acid sequence: CASSPGGNYGYTF.

The chain carries TRBV12-3 or TRBV12-4 and TRBJ2-7, with 8 bases identical to TRBD2. This CDR3 has 13 residues. V lost 7 bases, J lost 7 bases, and 9 bases stayed unmatched. CDR3 in DNA: TGTGCCAGCATCCAGGCGGGGGGCTCTGAGCAGTACTTC. Amino acids: CASIQAGGSEQYF.

V usage is TRBV24-1 and J usage is TRBJ2-1; 8 positions match TRBD1. Trimming at V came to 4 bases and at J to 0 bases, leaving 4 bases not matched to a gene. The CDR3 loop spans 16 amino acids. Germline CDR1 KGHDR, CDR2 SFDVKD. The DNA of the CDR3 is TGTGCCACCAGTGACCGGGACAGGAGCTCCTACAATGAGCAGTTCTTC. It specifies CATSDRDRSSYNEQFF.

The chain employs TRBV5-6 and TRBJ1-2; D remains ambiguous. CDR3 length equals 14 residues. V was trimmed by 4 bases and J by 0 bases, leaving 10 bases between them. Germline lookup yields CDR1 SGHDT and CDR2 YYEEEE. The CDR3 is CASSPRQANYGYTF. As DNA, the CDR3 is TGTGCCAGCAGCCCGCGTCAGGCTAACTATGGCTACACCTTC.

J is TRBJ1-2 and V is TRBV30; D is perhaps TRBD1 (6 bases). CDR3 length: 12 amino acids. Trimming took off 4 bases at V and 4 bases at J, with 10 bases between the two ends. Germline-derived CDR1 and CDR2 are GTSNPN and SVGIG (reference sequence). CDR3 residues: CAWTQGSYGYTF. The CDR3 DNA is TGTGCCTGGACGCAGGGGTCCTATGGCTACACCTTC.

V and J are TRBV7-2 and TRBJ1-2; TRBD1 matches at 12 bases. CDR3 size: 16 residues. Germline assignment: CDR1 SGHTA and CDR2 FQGNSA. Losses at the gene ends were 0 bases for V and 6 bases for J; bases not matched to a gene: 5. CDR3 sequence (DNA): TGTGCCAGCAGCTTAGCCTTGGGGACAGGGGGCCATGGCTACACCTTC. This gives the protein CASSLALGTGGHGYTF.

This clone was detected only once. This chain connects TRBV4-3 to TRBJ2-3, with TRBD1 matching over 9 bases. CDR1 and CDR2 (germline): LGHNA, YSLEER. The CDR3 spans 18 residues. Unmatched junction bases numbered 11, after V lost 3 bases and J lost 1 base. The CDR3 nucleotides read TGCGCCAGCAGCCATACGCGGGGACAGGGTCGTCGCACAGATACGCAGTATTTT. Protein product: CASSHTRGQGRRTDTQYF.

V usage is TRBV9 and J usage is TRBJ2-1; D is unclear. This CDR3 is built from 14 residues. Per germline, CDR1 SGDLS and CDR2 YYNGEE. Trimming took 0 bases from V and 5 from J, leaving 9 bases between them. Here the CDR3 reads CASSVVGYDNEQFF. The CDR3 nucleotides are TGTGCCAGCAGCGTAGTCGGTTACGACAATGAGCAGTTCTTC.